A single sample is the source of the 11 T cell receptor beta chains below, sequenced in a study of blood T cell repertoires in COVID-19. Clones were sequenced by immunoSEQ multiplex PCR, and TCRdb holds only the in-frame ones, with some missing. Counted here are 230,000 or so clones, about 86% occurring once; the ten biggest clones make up roughly 14%. The sequencing sample was made of PBMCs or T cells enriched from blood (not recorded which). These receptors originate from a woman aged 45-59 years with acute COVID-19.

The chain uses TRBV24-1 and TRBJ1-1; the match to TRBD1 covers 8 bases. The V segment lost 4 bases and the J segment 2 bases; nucleotides outside the gene matches: 5. The germline gives CDR1 KGHDR, CDR2 SFDVKD. This CDR3 spans 15 amino acids. CDR3 residues: CATSDPGTGNTEAFF. CDR3 nucleotide sequence: TGTGCCACCAGTGACCCTGGGACAGGTAACACTGAAGCTTTCTTT.

The chain carries TRBV5-1 and TRBJ2-7; tentative D call: TRBD1 (6 bases). This CDR3 is 14 amino acids long. V dropped 3 bases and J dropped 0 bases, with 10 bases sitting between them. Germline loops: CDR1 SGHRS, CDR2 YFSETQ. The CDR3 reads CASSYTTGSYEQYF. The CDR3 nucleotides read TGCGCCAGCAGCTACACGACAGGCTCCTACGAGCAGTACTTC.

The chain is built from TRBV3-1 (or the pseudogene TRBV3-2) and TRBJ1-6; D ambiguous. Germline CDR1 is LGHDT and CDR2 is YNNKEL (reference sequence). With 4 bases removed from V and 14 bases from J, the gap between germline ends came to 12 bases. The CDR3 is made up of 12 amino acids. The CDR3 spells CASSRNADTLHF. In DNA form, the CDR3 reads TGTGCCAGCAGCCGAAATGCTGACACCCTCCACTTT.

This clone was seen only once. The chain joins TRBV15 to TRBJ2-3; no reliable D call. Germline V CDR1 and CDR2: LNHNV, YYDKDF (reference sequence). V gave up 0 bases and J gave up 1 base, with 5 bases separating them. The CDR3 covers 14 residues. CDR3 DNA sequence: TGTGCCACCAGCAGAGATCGGGGCACAGATACGCAGTATTTT. Protein: CATSRDRGTDTQYF.

The gene calls are TRBV5-8 and TRBJ1-2, with D possibly matching TRBD1 (5 bases). V was cut by 3 bases and J by 2 bases, with 11 bases left in between. Germline loops: CDR1 SGHTS, CDR2 YDEGEE. The CDR3 is 14 amino acids. The CDR3 protein is CASSSQVTNYGYTF. The CDR3 coding sequence is TGTGCCAGCAGCTCACAGGTTACCAACTATGGCTACACCTTC.

In this sample, this clone turned up once. CDR3 coding DNA: TGCAGCGTTGAAGACCTCCGAACTTCAGCTTTCTTT. It specifies CSVEDLRTSAFF. The V call is TRBV29-1, the J call TRBJ1-1, with no clear D. Per germline, CDR1 SQVTM and CDR2 ANQGSEA. This CDR3 contains 12 residues. Trimming stripped 0 bases from V and 10 bases from J, with 12 bases between.

The J gene is TRBJ1-6, the V gene TRBV7-8; D is undetermined. Trimming removed 5 bases from V and 7 bases from J, with 15 bases in between. CDR1 and CDR2 (germline): SGHVS, FQNEAQ. The CDR3 loop spans 15 amino acids. This CDR3 is CASSPRIPGNSPLHF. The DNA for the CDR3 is TGTGCCAGCAGCCCAAGGATACCCGGGAATTCACCCCTCCACTTT.

V and J are TRBV3-1 (or the pseudogene TRBV3-2) and TRBJ1-2, with TRBD1 matching over 8 bases. This CDR3 is built from 18 residues. After removal of 3 bases from V and 7 bases from J, the junction contained 19 bases not matched to a gene. Per germline, CDR1 LGHDT and CDR2 YNNKEL (reference sequence). This chain's CDR3 is CASSHIPSSDRVVSGYTF. The CDR3 DNA is TGTGCCAGCAGCCATATCCCATCTTCGGACAGGGTCGTGAGTGGCTACACCTTC.

The CDR3 bases are TGTGCCAGCAGTTTAATGACAATTGGGGCCAACGTCCTGACTTTC. Translating gives CASSLMTIGANVLTF. V is TRBV27 and J is TRBJ2-6; D not resolved. Trimming stripped 2 bases from V and 3 bases from J, with 8 bases between. This CDR3 contains 15 residues. Germline V gene sequence: CDR1 MNHEY, CDR2 SMNVEV (reference sequence).

The chain couples TRBV4-1 to TRBJ1-5; D remains unclear. Trimming left V 1 base short and J 0 bases short, with 13 bases between. Germline loops: CDR1 MGHRA, CDR2 YSYEKL. The CDR3 is 17 residues long. CDR3 nucleotides: TGCGCCAGCAGCCAAGCTCTCTCCTCTTATAGCAATCAGCCCCAGCATTTT. As protein: CASSQALSSYSNQPQHF.

The chain joins TRBV27 to TRBJ2-7; a possible D gene is TRBD2 (5 bases). Germline V lookup: CDR1 MNHEY, CDR2 SMNVEV (reference sequence). V dropped 5 bases and J dropped 0 bases, with 11 bases sitting between them. The CDR3 has 14 residues. CDR3 in amino acids: CASSRGLSSYEQYF. CDR3 bases: TGTGCCAGCAGTAGAGGGCTTAGCTCCTACGAGCAGTACTTC.